This T cell receptor beta chain was profiled in a study of blood T cell repertoires in COVID-19. CDR1 KGHSH and CDR2 LQKENI come from the germline V gene. The CDR3 has 15 amino acids. The V end was cut by 4 bases, the J end by 2 bases, with 14 bases between. The table came from immunoSEQ multiplex PCR; TCRdb's copy has only in-frame clones and leaves some out. The profile shows about 35,000 clones, around 87% of them singletons. The TCR comes from a human donor in a cohort sampled during active COVID-19. Sequenced material: peripheral blood. This chain links TRBV18 with TRBJ2-5; maybe TRBD1 (6 bases). In DNA form, the CDR3 reads TGTGCCAGCTCACGTTCGGGACAATTACAAGAGACCCAGTACTTC. Protein product: CASSRSGQLQETQYF.